A selection of T cell receptor beta chains follows, all from one sample in a study of blood T cell repertoires in COVID-19. Some clones are missing from TCRdb's copy, which holds only in-frame ones; the method was immunoSEQ multiplex PCR. The sample lists 45,000 or so clones, about 86% occurring once. The sample consisted of peripheral blood. Receptor source: a human donor in a cohort sampled during active COVID-19. The CDR3 runs from the conserved cysteine through the conserved F or W. Each record gives: CDR3 length, V gene, clone size, D gene, J gene, CDR3 protein, CDR3 DNA. The D gene is left open where the match is weak. Size is omitted from some rows. Given values are once, few, many or a class for expanded clones.

len: 14; v_gene: TRBV7-9; abundance: NA; d_gene: TRBD2; j_gene: TRBJ2-1; CDR3aa: CASSQTSGDNEQFF; CDR3nt: TGTGCCAGCAGCCAGACTAGCGGGGACAATGAGCAGTTCTTC
len: 16; v_gene: TRBV24-1; abundance: few; d_gene: NA; j_gene: TRBJ2-2; CDR3aa: CATSDPRAAVFGELFF; CDR3nt: TGTGCCACCAGTGATCCCCGCGCAGCGGTTTTCGGGGAGCTGTTTTTT
len: 13; v_gene: TRBV27; abundance: NA; d_gene: NA; j_gene: TRBJ2-4; CDR3aa: CASQEFGKNIQYF; CDR3nt: TGTGCCAGCCAAGAGTTTGGCAAAAACATTCAGTACTTC
len: 18; v_gene: TRBV19; abundance: NA; d_gene: TRBD2; j_gene: TRBJ2-6; CDR3aa: CASSYGRLDSGGANVLTF; CDR3nt: TGTGCCAGTTCCTACGGGAGGCTTGATTCTGGTGGGGCCAACGTCCTGACTTTC
len: 11; v_gene: TRBV6-5; abundance: NA; d_gene: NA; j_gene: TRBJ1-1; CDR3aa: CASSSTGLAFF; CDR3nt: TGTGCCAGCAGTTCAACAGGGTTAGCTTTCTTT
len: 15; v_gene: TRBV25-1; abundance: once; d_gene: TRBD2; j_gene: TRBJ2-7; CDR3aa: CASSPWTSGSYEQYF; CDR3nt: TGTGCCAGCAGTCCGTGGACTAGCGGTTCCTACGAGCAGTACTTC
len: 13; v_gene: TRBV6-5; abundance: NA; d_gene: TRBD1; j_gene: TRBJ1-5; CDR3aa: CASGQGEFQPQHF; CDR3nt: TGTGCCAGCGGACAGGGGGAGTTTCAGCCCCAGCATTTT
len: 14; v_gene: TRBV29-1; abundance: NA; d_gene: NA; j_gene: TRBJ1-4; CDR3aa: CSAWDFATNEKLFF; CDR3nt: TGCAGCGCTTGGGACTTTGCAACTAATGAAAAACTGTTTTTT
len: 15; v_gene: TRBV5-1; abundance: NA; d_gene: TRBD1; j_gene: TRBJ1-6; CDR3aa: CASSFGGQTNSPLHF; CDR3nt: TGCGCCAGCAGCTTCGGGGGACAGACTAATTCACCCCTCCACTTT
len: 17; v_gene: TRBV9; abundance: once; d_gene: TRBD2; j_gene: TRBJ2-2; CDR3aa: CASSTRIAGGSTGELFF; CDR3nt: TGTGCCAGCAGCACCAGAATAGCGGGGGGGAGCACCGGGGAGCTGTTTTTT
len: 15; v_gene: TRBV6-1; abundance: NA; d_gene: NA; j_gene: TRBJ1-1; CDR3aa: CASSDNFAGATEAFF; CDR3nt: TGTGCCAGCAGTGACAATTTTGCAGGGGCCACTGAAGCTTTCTTT
len: 13; v_gene: TRBV12-3/TRBV12-4; abundance: NA; d_gene: NA; j_gene: TRBJ2-1; CDR3aa: CASSLERGDEQFF; CDR3nt: TGTGCCAGCAGTTTGGAACGAGGCGATGAGCAGTTCTTC
len: 16; v_gene: TRBV18; abundance: NA; d_gene: NA; j_gene: TRBJ1-1; CDR3aa: CASSLGVGQRNTEAFF; CDR3nt: TGTGCCAGCTCCCTGGGTGTGGGCCAGAGGAACACTGAAGCTTTCTTT
len: 14; v_gene: TRBV27; abundance: NA; d_gene: NA; j_gene: TRBJ2-1; CDR3aa: CASRAGVVGNEQFF; CDR3nt: TGTGCCAGCAGAGCAGGGGTTGTTGGCAATGAGCAGTTCTTC
len: 15; v_gene: TRBV24-1; abundance: NA; d_gene: NA; j_gene: TRBJ2-2; CDR3aa: CATSQTGRVTGELFF; CDR3nt: TGTGCCACCAGTCAAACAGGACGCGTCACCGGGGAGCTGTTTTTT
len: 12; v_gene: TRBV9; abundance: NA; d_gene: NA; j_gene: TRBJ1-2; CDR3aa: CASSDFVVGYTF; CDR3nt: TGTGCCAGCAGCGATTTCGTAGTGGGCTACACCTTC
len: 19; v_gene: TRBV12-2; abundance: NA; d_gene: NA; j_gene: TRBJ2-7; CDR3aa: CASRLTLRDRAPITYEQYF; CDR3nt: TGTGCAAGTCGCTTAACCCTTCGGGACAGGGCACCTATCACCTACGAGCAGTACTTC
len: 12; v_gene: TRBV16; abundance: NA; d_gene: NA; j_gene: TRBJ1-2; CDR3aa: CATLTGGYGYTF; CDR3nt: TGTGCCACCCTTACCGGAGGCTATGGCTACACCTTC
len: 13; v_gene: TRBV18; abundance: NA; d_gene: NA; j_gene: TRBJ2-5; CDR3aa: CASSLGQGETQYF; CDR3nt: TGTGCCAGCTCCTTAGGTCAGGGAGAGACCCAGTACTTC
len: 15; v_gene: TRBV2; abundance: NA; d_gene: NA; j_gene: TRBJ2-2; CDR3aa: CASRREGTNTGELFF; CDR3nt: TGTGCCAGCAGAAGAGAAGGGACTAACACCGGGGAGCTGTTTTTT
len: 14; v_gene: TRBV10-3; abundance: NA; d_gene: NA; j_gene: TRBJ2-6; CDR3aa: CAIWRGTGANVLTF; CDR3nt: TGTGCCATTTGGCGGGGCACTGGGGCCAACGTCCTGACTTTC
len: 15; v_gene: TRBV3-1/TRBV3-2; abundance: NA; d_gene: TRBD1; j_gene: TRBJ1-6; CDR3aa: CASSRQGGNNSPLHF; CDR3nt: TGTGCCAGCAGCCGACAGGGGGGTAATAATTCACCCCTCCACTTT
len: 15; v_gene: TRBV5-8; abundance: once; d_gene: TRBD1; j_gene: TRBJ2-3; CDR3aa: CASSADRGGTDTQYF; CDR3nt: TGTGCCAGCAGCGCCGACAGGGGAGGCACAGATACGCAGTATTTT
len: 16; v_gene: TRBV7-9; abundance: NA; d_gene: TRBD2; j_gene: TRBJ2-3; CDR3aa: CASSFNLAGSTDTQYF; CDR3nt: TGTGCCAGCAGCTTTAATCTAGCGGGGAGCACAGATACGCAGTATTTT
len: 16; v_gene: TRBV7-2; abundance: NA; d_gene: TRBD2; j_gene: TRBJ2-3; CDR3aa: CASSSTLAGATDTQYF; CDR3nt: TGTGCCAGCAGCTCCACTTTAGCGGGGGCCACAGATACGCAGTATTTT
len: 15; v_gene: TRBV6-1; abundance: NA; d_gene: TRBD2; j_gene: TRBJ2-7; CDR3aa: CASSEWGGRTNEQYF; CDR3nt: TGTGCCAGCAGTGAATGGGGAGGGCGCACGAACGAGCAGTACTTC
len: 16; v_gene: TRBV18; abundance: NA; d_gene: TRBD1; j_gene: TRBJ1-1; CDR3aa: CASSSTNRDRVTEAFF; CDR3nt: TGTGCCAGCTCAAGCACAAACCGGGACAGGGTCACTGAAGCTTTCTTT
len: 17; v_gene: TRBV5-1; abundance: NA; d_gene: NA; j_gene: TRBJ1-4; CDR3aa: CASSLAVQGGTNEKLFF; CDR3nt: TGCGCCAGCAGCTTGGCGGTTCAGGGTGGCACTAATGAAAAACTGTTTTTT
len: 14; v_gene: TRBV5-1; abundance: NA; d_gene: TRBD1; j_gene: TRBJ1-2; CDR3aa: CASSLETGANGYTF; CDR3nt: TGCGCCAGCAGCTTGGAGACAGGGGCAAATGGCTACACCTTC
len: 16; v_gene: TRBV7-3; abundance: NA; d_gene: TRBD2; j_gene: TRBJ2-1; CDR3aa: CASSTTSGGTHNEQFF; CDR3nt: TGTGCCAGCAGCACGACTAGCGGGGGGACCCACAATGAGCAGTTCTTC
len: 14; v_gene: TRBV7-2; abundance: NA; d_gene: TRBD1; j_gene: TRBJ2-2; CDR3aa: CASSGGQITGELFF; CDR3nt: TGTGCCAGCAGCGGGGGACAGATAACCGGGGAGCTGTTTTTT
len: 14; v_gene: TRBV27; abundance: NA; d_gene: TRBD1; j_gene: TRBJ1-4; CDR3aa: CASSLAGTGEKLFF; CDR3nt: TGTGCCAGCAGTTTGGCAGGGACAGGTGAAAAACTGTTTTTT
len: 14; v_gene: TRBV6-5; abundance: NA; d_gene: TRBD1; j_gene: TRBJ2-7; CDR3aa: CASSRQGLTYEQYF; CDR3nt: TGTGCCAGCAGCAGACAGGGTTTGACCTACGAGCAGTACTTC
len: 15; v_gene: TRBV3-1/TRBV3-2; abundance: NA; d_gene: NA; j_gene: TRBJ1-1; CDR3aa: CASSHLQGGNTEAFF; CDR3nt: TGTGCCAGCAGCCACCTCCAGGGAGGTAACACTGAAGCTTTCTTT
len: 13; v_gene: TRBV10-3; abundance: NA; d_gene: NA; j_gene: TRBJ1-1; CDR3aa: CAISASLNTEAFF; CDR3nt: TGTGCCATCAGTGCGAGTTTGAACACTGAAGCTTTCTTT
len: 16; v_gene: TRBV5-5; abundance: once; d_gene: TRBD1; j_gene: TRBJ1-4; CDR3aa: CASSTGIGTGGEKLFF; CDR3nt: TGTGCCAGCAGCACGGGCATCGGGACAGGAGGGGAAAAACTGTTTTTT
len: 18; v_gene: TRBV7-3; abundance: once; d_gene: TRBD2; j_gene: TRBJ2-1; CDR3aa: CASSPIGGGSGTYNEQFF; CDR3nt: TGTGCCAGCAGCCCGATCGGCGGCGGTAGCGGGACCTACAATGAGCAGTTCTTC
len: 15; v_gene: TRBV6-1; abundance: NA; d_gene: TRBD1; j_gene: TRBJ1-3; CDR3aa: CASSDGTDSGNTIYF; CDR3nt: TGTGCCAGCAGTGACGGGACAGACTCTGGAAACACCATATATTTT
len: 16; v_gene: TRBV21-1; abundance: NA; d_gene: NA; j_gene: TRBJ1-1; CDR3aa: CASSKAGRSLNTEAFF; CDR3nt: TGTGCCAGCAGCAAAGCGGGCAGGTCTCTGAACACTGAAGCTTTCTTT
len: 12; v_gene: TRBV3-1/TRBV3-2; abundance: few; d_gene: NA; j_gene: TRBJ2-7; CDR3aa: CASSQVTSEQYF; CDR3nt: TGTGCCAGCAGCCAAGTTACATCCGAGCAGTACTTC
len: 17; v_gene: TRBV27; abundance: NA; d_gene: TRBD2; j_gene: TRBJ2-7; CDR3aa: CASSPRLGGGITYEQYF; CDR3nt: TGTGCCAGCAGTCCTCGACTTGGGGGGGGGATAACGTACGAGCAGTACTTC
len: 18; v_gene: TRBV27; abundance: NA; d_gene: TRBD2; j_gene: TRBJ2-3; CDR3aa: CASSTGTSGGSSTDTQYF; CDR3nt: TGTGCCAGCAGTACCGGGACTAGCGGGGGGTCTAGCACAGATACGCAGTATTTT
len: 16; v_gene: TRBV7-6; abundance: once; d_gene: TRBD1; j_gene: TRBJ1-1; CDR3aa: CASSLVSGQGPTEAFF; CDR3nt: TGTGCCAGCAGCTTAGTCTCCGGACAGGGGCCCACTGAAGCTTTCTTT
len: 13; v_gene: TRBV5-1; abundance: NA; d_gene: TRBD2; j_gene: TRBJ2-7; CDR3aa: CASSLGLGYEQYF; CDR3nt: TGCGCCAGCAGCCTGGGACTAGGGTACGAGCAGTACTTC
len: 13; v_gene: TRBV9; abundance: NA; d_gene: TRBD2; j_gene: TRBJ2-5; CDR3aa: CASSKGLAETQYF; CDR3nt: TGTGCCAGCAGCAAAGGACTAGCTGAGACCCAGTACTTC
len: 15; v_gene: TRBV7-3; abundance: NA; d_gene: NA; j_gene: TRBJ1-1; CDR3aa: CASSPSIGGDTEAFF; CDR3nt: TGTGCCAGCAGCCCCTCGATTGGGGGGGACACTGAAGCTTTCTTT
len: 14; v_gene: TRBV5-1; abundance: NA; d_gene: TRBD1; j_gene: TRBJ2-7; CDR3aa: CASSSDRGAYEQYF; CDR3nt: TGCGCCAGCAGCTCCGACAGGGGCGCCTACGAGCAGTACTTC
len: 16; v_gene: TRBV4-3; abundance: once; d_gene: TRBD1; j_gene: TRBJ1-6; CDR3aa: CASSQVLGQGDSPLHF; CDR3nt: TGCGCCAGCAGCCAAGTACTTGGACAGGGGGATTCACCCCTCCACTTT
len: 15; v_gene: TRBV11-2; abundance: once; d_gene: TRBD1; j_gene: TRBJ2-1; CDR3aa: CASSFGTVTDNEQFF; CDR3nt: TGTGCCAGCAGCTTTGGGACAGTTACCGACAATGAGCAGTTCTTC
len: 15; v_gene: TRBV20-1; abundance: few; d_gene: TRBD2; j_gene: TRBJ2-1; CDR3aa: CSASMTSGSIGEQFF; CDR3nt: TGCAGTGCTAGTATGACTAGCGGGTCAATCGGTGAGCAGTTCTTC
len: 13; v_gene: TRBV5-5; abundance: once; d_gene: TRBD1; j_gene: TRBJ1-2; CDR3aa: CASTPGQGGGYTF; CDR3nt: TGTGCCAGCACCCCGGGACAGGGAGGCGGCTACACCTTC
len: 13; v_gene: TRBV12-3/TRBV12-4; abundance: NA; d_gene: TRBD1; j_gene: TRBJ1-5; CDR3aa: CASRGQGNQPQHF; CDR3nt: TGTGCCAGCAGGGGACAGGGCAATCAGCCCCAGCATTTT
len: 15; v_gene: TRBV9; abundance: NA; d_gene: NA; j_gene: TRBJ2-7; CDR3aa: CASSVSTGRGYEQYF; CDR3nt: TGTGCCAGCAGCGTTTCCACAGGGCGGGGGTACGAGCAGTACTTC
len: 15; v_gene: TRBV10-3; abundance: NA; d_gene: NA; j_gene: TRBJ2-3; CDR3aa: CAIQSAQDRTDTQYF; CDR3nt: TGTGCCATCCAGTCCGCACAGGACCGCACAGATACGCAGTATTTT
len: 14; v_gene: TRBV6-5; abundance: NA; d_gene: NA; j_gene: TRBJ2-1; CDR3aa: CASSYFVGANEQFF; CDR3nt: TGTGCCAGCAGTTACTTTGTGGGGGCTAATGAGCAGTTCTTC
len: 14; v_gene: TRBV19; abundance: NA; d_gene: NA; j_gene: TRBJ1-6; CDR3aa: CASEARDNNSPLHF; CDR3nt: TGTGCCAGTGAGGCCAGGGACAATAATTCACCCCTCCACTTT
len: 14; v_gene: TRBV18; abundance: once; d_gene: NA; j_gene: TRBJ2-4; CDR3aa: CASSPGEAKNIQYF; CDR3nt: TGTGCCAGCTCACCGGGCGAAGCCAAAAACATTCAGTACTTC